The rows below give T cell receptor beta chains drawn from one sample of a study. MiXCR, run by TCRdb on the RT-PCR reads, gives a single entry per CDR3 protein. There are about 680,000 distinct CDR3 sequences in the sample; 12% to 15% occur only once, and 3% to 4.5% lies in the top ten. The material sequenced was memory CD4+ T cells from blood. These receptors came from a female donor in good health, serving as a healthy control. Both conserved end residues are part of each CDR3. The order of the fields is J gene, D gene, V gene, clone size, CDR3 DNA, CDR3 protein. A D gene is named only where the DNA matches it firmly. Clone size appears in some rows only: once, few, many, or a class for an expanded clone.

>TRBJ1-1|NA|TRBV6-5|many
TGTGCCAGCCATGAATGGGTGAACACTGAAGCTTTCTTT
CASHEWVNTEAFF
>TRBJ2-1|NA|TRBV7-2|NA
TGTGCCAGCAGATCTACTAGCCCGACCTACAATGAGCAGTTCTTC
CASRSTSPTYNEQFF
>TRBJ1-1|NA|TRBV29-1|many
TGCAGCGCCGCGAAGGGACTATTCACTGAAGCTTTCTTT
CSAAKGLFTEAFF
>TRBJ2-2|TRBD1|TRBV20-1|few
TGCAGTGCCAAGGGACAGGCGGTTGCCGGGGAGCTGTTTTTT
CSAKGQAVAGELFF
>TRBJ2-5|NA|TRBV10-3|many
TGTGCCATCAGCCGGGACACCCAAGAGACCCAGTACTTC
CAISRDTQETQYF
>TRBJ1-2|TRBD1|TRBV4-3|NA
TGCGCCAGCAGCCAAGATGCCGGGACAGGGGTCTATGGCTACACCTTC
CASSQDAGTGVYGYTF
>TRBJ2-3|TRBD2|TRBV29-1|few
TGCAGCGTTGAGGTCGGGGGGGCCTCTACAGATACGCAGTATTTT
CSVEVGGASTDTQYF
>TRBJ1-2|NA|TRBV5-1|NA
TGCGCCAGCAGCTTAATGACAGGAATGGTGTATGGCTACACCTTC
CASSLMTGMVYGYTF
>TRBJ1-1|NA|TRBV6-1|NA
TGTGCCAGCAGTCAACTTTGGGGAAGCACTGAAGCTTTCTTT
CASSQLWGSTEAFF
>TRBJ2-2|TRBD2|TRBV7-2|NA
TGTGCCAGCAGCTCCCCCCCGAATTTAGCGGGAGAGAACACCGGGGAGCTGTTTTTT
CASSSPPNLAGENTGELFF
>TRBJ1-2|TRBD1|TRBV7-3|NA
TGTGCCAGCAGCTCGGGACAGGATGGCTACACCTTC
CASSSGQDGYTF
>TRBJ2-1|NA|TRBV6-6|many
TGTGCCAGCAGTTACCCCCATACTAGGAACAATGAGCAGTTCTTC
CASSYPHTRNNEQFF
>TRBJ2-2|TRBD2|TRBV12-3/TRBV12-4|many
TGTGCCAGCACAAGGTCCGGGACTAGGCGCACCGGGGAGCTGTTTTTT
CASTRSGTRRTGELFF
>TRBJ2-2|TRBD2|TRBV6-1|NA
TGTGCCACCCCGGAGGCTAGCGGGAACACCGGGGAGCTGTTTTTT
CATPEASGNTGELFF
>TRBJ2-2|TRBD1|TRBV10-3|NA
TGTGCCATCAGTGAGTCGACAGGGGGCAGGGAGCTGTTTTTT
CAISESTGGRELFF
>TRBJ2-5|TRBD2|TRBV20-1|few
TGCAGTGCTAGAGGGGATAGCGGGAGGGGGGGCGAGACCCAGTACTTC
CSARGDSGRGGETQYF
>TRBJ2-2|TRBD1|TRBV20-1|NA
TGCAGTGCTAGTGCCGGGACAGACATAACCGGGGAGCTGTTTTTT
CSASAGTDITGELFF
>TRBJ1-3|NA|TRBV9|NA
TGTGCCAGCAGCGTAGGAGAATGGGTCTCTGGAAACACCATATATTTT
CASSVGEWVSGNTIYF
>TRBJ1-2|NA|TRBV29-1|few
TGCAGCGTTGCTTGGGCTAATGGCTACACCTTC
CSVAWANGYTF
>TRBJ2-3|TRBD2|TRBV9|few
TGTGCCAGCAGCGTATCCACTAGCGGAGGAAGCACAGATACGCAGTATTTT
CASSVSTSGGSTDTQYF
>TRBJ1-4|NA|TRBV5-1|few
TGCGCCAGCAGCTTGGACACCACAGAGGAAAAACTGTTTTTT
CASSLDTTEEKLFF
>TRBJ2-5|NA|TRBV12-3/TRBV12-4|many
TGTGCCAGCAGCCGGGGAGCCCAAGAGACCCAGTACTTC
CASSRGAQETQYF
>TRBJ2-3|TRBD2|TRBV5-4|NA
TGTGCCAGCAGCTTGGGACTAGCTAGGGGTAGCACAGATACGCAGTATTTT
CASSLGLARGSTDTQYF
>TRBJ2-1|TRBD2|TRBV28|NA
TGTGCCAGCAGTGCCGATCCCGGGGGGGTATACAATGAGCAGTTCTTC
CASSADPGGVYNEQFF
>TRBJ1-5|NA|TRBV11-2|NA
TGTGCCAGCAGCTTAGGTATTGGGGAGAGTCAGCCCCAGCATTTT
CASSLGIGESQPQHF
>TRBJ2-2|TRBD1|TRBV5-1|few
TGCGCCAGCAGCGTAGGGGGCGGAACCGGGGAGCTGTTTTTT
CASSVGGGTGELFF
>TRBJ1-3|NA|TRBV7-2|NA
TGTGCCAGCAGCCCGGGGGTCGGGCTAAACACCATATATTTT
CASSPGVGLNTIYF
>TRBJ2-7|NA|TRBV6-5|NA
TGTGCCAGCAGTTCGACCTCGCTCGGCTACGAGCAGTACTTC
CASSSTSLGYEQYF
>TRBJ2-1|NA|TRBV28|many
TGTGCCAGCAGCTTTAATACTAGAGGGCGGAATGAGCAGTTCTTC
CASSFNTRGRNEQFF
>TRBJ2-2|TRBD2|TRBV9|few
TGTGCCAGCAGCGTCCGGCTAGCGGGGACTACAGGGGAGCTGTTTTTT
CASSVRLAGTTGELFF
>TRBJ1-2|NA|TRBV12-3/TRBV12-4|many
TGTGCCAGCAGGCTCGGACCCCCCTATGGCTACACCTTC
CASRLGPPYGYTF
>TRBJ2-5|NA|TRBV20-1|many
TGCAGTGCCAGGAGGGGGGTGGAGGGAGAGACCCAGTACTTC
CSARRGVEGETQYF
>TRBJ2-7|NA|TRBV20-1|NA
TGCAGTGCTTCAGGGTATGGCTACGAGCAGTACTTC
CSASGYGYEQYF
>TRBJ2-1|TRBD1|TRBV18|NA
TGTGCCAGCTCACCCACCACAGGGGTGAACCACAATGAGCAGTTCTTC
CASSPTTGVNHNEQFF
>TRBJ2-1|TRBD2|TRBV6-2/TRBV6-3|few
TGTGCCAGCATCCTTAGCGGGAGCCACAATGAGCAGTTCTTC
CASILSGSHNEQFF
>TRBJ2-6|TRBD2|TRBV20-1|NA
TGCAGTGCTAGCCTTAGGTCCCTGGGGGGGGACTCTGGGGCCAACGTCCTGACTTTC
CSASLRSLGGDSGANVLTF
>TRBJ1-4|NA|TRBV4-3|few
TGCGCCAGCAGCCAAGTCCGGCGGGGGGCCGTTCCCAGACCTAATGAAAAACTGTTTTTT
CASSQVRRGAVPRPNEKLFF
>TRBJ1-2|NA|TRBV7-3|NA
TGTGCCAGCAGCCCTGAACCAAGGCTTGGCTACACCTTC
CASSPEPRLGYTF
>TRBJ1-5|NA|TRBV3-1|NA
TGTGCCAGCAGCCAAGGGGCACCGAATCAGCCCCAGCATTTT
CASSQGAPNQPQHF
>TRBJ1-1|NA|TRBV7-3|many
TGTGCCAGCAGTGTTACAGCGAACACTGAAGCTTTCTTT
CASSVTANTEAFF
>TRBJ2-1|TRBD1|TRBV4-1|few
TGCGCCAGCAGCCAAGCCACGACAGGGAACAATGAGCAGTTCTTC
CASSQATTGNNEQFF
>TRBJ2-7|TRBD1|TRBV5-1|NA
TGCGCCAGCAGCGGGGGACAGGGGTTCTACGAGCAGTACTTC
CASSGGQGFYEQYF
>TRBJ1-2|NA|TRBV5-1|few
TGCGCCAGCAGCCAGGGATCGGGAGAGAAGTATGGCTACACCTTC
CASSQGSGEKYGYTF
>TRBJ1-4|NA|TRBV6-5|few
TGTGCCAGCAGTTACGGTGGAACTACCGGGACCGAAAAACTGTTTTTT
CASSYGGTTGTEKLFF
>TRBJ2-3|TRBD2|TRBV7-2|NA
TGTGCCAGCAGCTTAGTAGGGGTAGCGGGAGGGGGTACGCAGTATTTT
CASSLVGVAGGGTQYF
>TRBJ2-1|NA|TRBV4-2|many
TGTGCCAGCAGCCAAGGTTTTGGGAGGGGGAAGGGCAATGAGCAGTTCTTC
CASSQGFGRGKGNEQFF
>TRBJ2-3|TRBD2|TRBV10-3|NA
TGTGCCATCAAGGGGACTAGCCTAACAGATACGCAGTATTTT
CAIKGTSLTDTQYF